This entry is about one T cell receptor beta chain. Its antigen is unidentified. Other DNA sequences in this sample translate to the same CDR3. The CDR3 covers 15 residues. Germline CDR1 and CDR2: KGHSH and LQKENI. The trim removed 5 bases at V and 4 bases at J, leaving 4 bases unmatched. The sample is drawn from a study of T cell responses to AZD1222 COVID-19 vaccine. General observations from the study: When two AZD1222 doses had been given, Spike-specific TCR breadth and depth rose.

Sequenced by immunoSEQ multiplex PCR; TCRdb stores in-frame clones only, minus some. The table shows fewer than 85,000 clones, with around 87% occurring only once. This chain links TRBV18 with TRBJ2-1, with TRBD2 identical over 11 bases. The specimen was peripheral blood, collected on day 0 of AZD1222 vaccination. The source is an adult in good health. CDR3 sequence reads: CASSSGTSGYNEQFF. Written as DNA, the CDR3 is TGTGCCAGCTCATCCGGGACTAGCGGTTACAATGAGCAGTTCTTC.